The 14 T cell receptor beta chains below all came from one sample that was sequenced in a study of naive and memory T cell subsets. Two oligonucleotides, mixed equimolar, formed the beta constant-region primer covering TRBC1 and TRBC2. Nested alpha and beta constant-region primers with the SP2 primer drove four PCR rounds on ligated cDNA. TCRdb reprocessed the UMI-ligation and nested PCR reads with MiXCR, giving one entry per CDR3 protein. This table has 100,000 to 150,000 distinct CDR3 sequences, roughly 36% appearing once. The sample was central memory CD4+ T cells from blood. These receptors originate from a human donor in good health.

This chain joins TRBV7-9 and TRBJ2-3; 7 bases fit TRBD1. Germline assignment: CDR1 SEHNR and CDR2 FQNEAQ (reference sequence). V trimming: 5 bases; J trimming: 4 bases; junction bases outside the gene matches: 9. CDR3 length: 15 amino acids. CDR3 nucleotides: TGTGCCAGCAGCCTGGACAGGCGAAGGTCAGATACGCAGTATTTT. Translated: CASSLDRRRSDTQYF.

V and J are TRBV7-8 and TRBJ1-4; D is perhaps TRBD1 (6 bases). Per germline, CDR1 SGHVS and CDR2 FQNEAQ. The CDR3 spans 15 residues. Trimming removed 2 bases at V and 7 bases at J, with 14 bases between. The CDR3 sequence: CASSLRGDQGEKLFF. CDR3 coding DNA: TGTGCCAGCAGCTTAAGGGGGGATCAGGGTGAAAAACTGTTTTTT.

J is TRBJ1-1 and V is TRBV30; D ambiguous. CDR1 and CDR2 (germline): GTSNPN, SVGIG (reference sequence). This CDR3 region has 13 residues. Trimming took 4 bases from V and 1 from J, leaving 10 bases between them. The CDR3 reads CAWTPDQNTEAFF. CDR3 in DNA: TGTGCCTGGACCCCCGACCAGAACACTGAAGCTTTCTTT.

The chain recombines TRBV24-1 with TRBJ1-2, with 9 bases that match TRBD1. The V and J ends lost 4 bases and 8 bases, in that order; junction bases with no gene match: 10. The CDR3 covers 15 residues. The V gene's germline CDR1 is KGHDR and CDR2 SFDVKD. The CDR3 region has the DNA TGTGCCACCAGTGAGACGGGGACAGGGAATGGCGGCTACACCTTC. Its protein product is CATSETGTGNGGYTF.

V usage is TRBV20-1 and J usage is TRBJ2-1; TRBD1 aligns across 7 bases. J gave up 6 bases and V 4 bases, and 27 bases lay outside the gene matches. Germline CDR1 DFQATT, CDR2 SNEGSKA (reference sequence). This CDR3 region has 20 residues. CDR3 sequence (DNA): TGCAGTGCTAAGGGGGCCTCCACGGGGTTCGGCGGAGAGGGCTTCAATGAGCAGTTCTTC. Translating gives CSAKGASTGFGGEGFNEQFF.

In this sample, this clonotype turned up a few times. V usage is TRBV13 and J usage is TRBJ2-7; weak D call: TRBD1 (5 bases). The V end was cut by 0 bases, the J end by 6 bases, with 12 bases between. The CDR3 has 14 amino acids. CDR1 is PRHDT and CDR2 is FYEKMQ in the germline V gene (reference sequence). The CDR3 nucleotides are TGTGCCAGCAGCTTAGGACAGGTTTTACGCGAGCAGTACTTC. Amino acids: CASSLGQVLREQYF.

The chain links TRBV29-1 to TRBJ2-7, with 7 nucleotides matching TRBD2. The CDR3 consists of 11 residues. The germline V gene encodes CDR1 SQVTM and CDR2 ANQGSEA. V was clipped by 6 bases and J by 4 bases; unmatched bases: 3. The CDR3 coding sequence is TGCAGCGTGACGGGACTATACGAGCAGTACTTC. Protein sequence: CSVTGLYEQYF.

The chain is built from TRBV6-6 and TRBJ2-7, with D perhaps TRBD2 (6 bases). V was clipped by 0 bases and J by 2 bases, with 11 bases between them. Germline-derived CDR1 and CDR2 are MNHNY and SVGAGI (reference sequence). The CDR3 is 15 residues long. CDR3 sequence reads: CASSYSASAAYEQYF. The DNA for the CDR3 is TGTGCCAGCAGTTACTCGGCTAGCGCCGCCTACGAGCAGTACTTC.

The chain carries TRBV5-4 and TRBJ2-3; 9 bases map to TRBD2. Losses at the gene ends were 6 bases for V and 6 bases for J; bases not matched to a gene: 8. The CDR3 has 14 amino acids. Germline V lookup: CDR1 SGHNT, CDR2 YYREEE (reference sequence). This chain's CDR3 is CASTGAGGQDTQYF. The CDR3, as DNA: TGTGCCAGCACCGGAGCGGGAGGTCAGGATACGCAGTATTTT.

This clonotype was observed a handful of times. The chain couples TRBV7-2 to TRBJ2-7; 15 bases fit TRBD2. V trimming: 0 bases; J trimming: 2 bases; junction bases outside the gene matches: 11. The CDR3 sequence is 20 residues long. Germline CDR1 SGHTA, CDR2 FQGNSA. In nucleotides, the CDR3 is TGTGCCAGCAGCTTAGCTAGACCAGGACTAGCGGGAGGGCCGACCTACGAGCAGTACTTC. It yields the protein CASSLARPGLAGGPTYEQYF.

This clonotype was detected only a few times. The chain is built from TRBV29-1 and TRBJ2-2; 8 nucleotides match TRBD2. The J segment lost 5 bases and the V segment lost 5 bases, leaving 4 bases of the junction unmatched. The CDR3 totals 13 residues. Germline-derived CDR1 and CDR2 are SQVTM and ANQGSEA. Here the CDR3 reads CSVREGWTGELFF. The CDR3 DNA is TGCAGCGTTCGGGAGGGTTGGACCGGGGAGCTGTTTTTT.

V is TRBV7-2 and J is TRBJ2-6, with 7 bases identical to TRBD1. This CDR3 has 17 residues. The V and J ends lost 7 bases and 2 bases, in that order; junction bases with no gene match: 11. Germline V CDR1 and CDR2: SGHTA, FQGNSA. The CDR3 is CASTFGRGGAGANVLTF. The DNA for the CDR3 is TGTGCCAGCACCTTTGGAAGAGGGGGCGCTGGGGCCAACGTCCTGACTTTC.

V and J are TRBV7-2 and TRBJ2-3; no clear D gene. V was shortened by 5 bases and J by 2 bases, with 5 bases between the two germline ends. This CDR3 contains 12 residues. The germline V gene has CDR1 SGHTA and CDR2 FQGNSA. The CDR3 sequence: CASSRSTDTQYF. In DNA, the CDR3 is TGTGCCAGCAGCCGTTCCACAGATACGCAGTATTTT.

This chain joins TRBV24-1 and TRBJ2-1; 10 bases fit TRBD1. The V gene's germline CDR1 is KGHDR and CDR2 SFDVKD. The V gene end was trimmed by 3 bases and the J gene end by 7 bases; junction bases not matched to a gene: 5. This CDR3 has 15 residues. This CDR3 reads CATSDPTGGWNEQFF. The CDR3 DNA sequence: TGTGCCACCAGTGATCCGACAGGGGGCTGGAATGAGCAGTTCTTC.